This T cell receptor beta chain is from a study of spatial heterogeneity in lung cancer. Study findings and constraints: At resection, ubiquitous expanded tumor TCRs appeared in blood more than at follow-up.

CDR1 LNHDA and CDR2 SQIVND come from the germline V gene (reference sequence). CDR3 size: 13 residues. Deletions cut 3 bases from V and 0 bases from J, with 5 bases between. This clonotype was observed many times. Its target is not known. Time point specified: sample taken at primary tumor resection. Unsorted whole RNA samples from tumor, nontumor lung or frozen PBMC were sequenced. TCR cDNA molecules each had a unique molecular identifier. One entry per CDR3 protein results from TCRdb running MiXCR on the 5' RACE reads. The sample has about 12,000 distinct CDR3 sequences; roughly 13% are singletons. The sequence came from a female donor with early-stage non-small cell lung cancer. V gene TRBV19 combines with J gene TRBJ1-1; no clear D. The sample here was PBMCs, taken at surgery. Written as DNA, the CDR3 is TGTGCCAGTAGTATCGGGGTGAACACTGAAGCTTTCTTT. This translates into CASSIGVNTEAFF. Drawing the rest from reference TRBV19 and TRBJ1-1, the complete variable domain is DGGITQSPKYLFRKEGQNVTLSCEQNLNHDAMYWYRQDPGQGLRLIYYSQIVNDFQKGDIAEGYSVSREKKESFPLTVTSAQKNPTAFYLCASSIGVNTEAFFGQGTRLTVV.